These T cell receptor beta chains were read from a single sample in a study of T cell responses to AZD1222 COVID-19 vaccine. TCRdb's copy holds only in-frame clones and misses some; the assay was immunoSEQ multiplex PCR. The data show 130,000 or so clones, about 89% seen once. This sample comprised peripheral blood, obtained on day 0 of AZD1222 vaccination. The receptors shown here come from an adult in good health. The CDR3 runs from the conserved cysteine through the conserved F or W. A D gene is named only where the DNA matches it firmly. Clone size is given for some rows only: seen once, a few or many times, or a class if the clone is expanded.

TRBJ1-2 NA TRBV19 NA CASSTSSKTKLNYGYTF TGTGCCAGTAGTACATCAAGTAAGACGAAACTTAACTATGGCTACACCTTC
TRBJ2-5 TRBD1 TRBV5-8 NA CASSLRGTGEQTQYF TGTGCCAGCAGCTTAAGGGGGACAGGGGAACAGACCCAGTACTTC
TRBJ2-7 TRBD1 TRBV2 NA CASSFDRGLGQYF TGTGCCAGCAGTTTTGACAGGGGGCTAGGGCAGTACTTC
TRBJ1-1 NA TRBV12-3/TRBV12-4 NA CASSFSRGLEAFF TGTGCCAGCAGTTTTTCTAGAGGATTGGAAGCTTTCTTT
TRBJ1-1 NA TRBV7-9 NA CASSLVVRGTEAFF TGTGCCAGCAGCTTAGTAGTTAGGGGCACTGAAGCTTTCTTT
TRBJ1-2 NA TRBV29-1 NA CSVVSPTGGYTF TGCAGCGTTGTAAGCCCGACGGGCGGCTACACCTTC
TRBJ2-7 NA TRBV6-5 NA CASSSDQRYEQYF TGTGCCAGCAGTTCAGACCAGAGATACGAGCAGTACTTC
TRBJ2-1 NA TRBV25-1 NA CASSAGYGQSFHHNEQFF TGTGCCAGCAGTGCCGGATACGGACAGTCCTTTCATCACAATGAGCAGTTCTTC
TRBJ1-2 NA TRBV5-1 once CASSLDRGGYGYTF TGCGCCAGCAGCTTGGATAGGGGCGGCTATGGCTACACCTTC
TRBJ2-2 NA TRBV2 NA CASSSEGFNTGELFF TGTGCCAGCAGTTCAGAGGGATTTAACACCGGGGAGCTGTTTTTT
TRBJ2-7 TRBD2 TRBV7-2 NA CASSQGGTYEQYF TGTGCCAGCAGCCAGGGAGGGACCTACGAGCAGTACTTC
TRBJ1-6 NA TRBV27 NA CASSSVWREASPLHF TGTGCCAGCAGCAGCGTATGGAGGGAGGCCTCACCCCTCCACTTT
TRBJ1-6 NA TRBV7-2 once CASSLRGTDNSPLHF TGTGCCAGCAGCTTACGGGGGACCGATAATTCACCCCTCCACTTT
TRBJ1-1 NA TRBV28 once CASSLKTEAFF TGTGCCAGCAGTTTAAAAACTGAAGCTTTCTTT
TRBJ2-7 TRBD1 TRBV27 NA CASRSLTGGSPRSYEQYF TGTGCCAGCAGATCTTTGACAGGGGGGTCGCCCAGATCCTACGAGCAGTACTTC
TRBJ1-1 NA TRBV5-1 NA CASSFARNTEAFF TGCGCCAGCAGCTTTGCCAGGAACACTGAAGCTTTCTTT
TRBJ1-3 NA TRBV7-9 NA CASSTSGGSEGNTIYF TGTGCCAGCAGCACCTCTGGGGGGTCGGAGGGAAACACCATATATTTT
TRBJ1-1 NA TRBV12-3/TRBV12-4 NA CASSLIRGEAFF TGTGCCAGCAGTTTAATTCGAGGTGAAGCTTTCTTT
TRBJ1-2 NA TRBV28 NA CASSPAPFRGYTF TGTGCCAGCAGCCCCGCCCCCTTTAGAGGCTACACCTTC
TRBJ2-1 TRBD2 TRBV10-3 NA CAISDSGMNNEQFF TGTGCCATCAGTGACAGCGGGATGAACAATGAGCAGTTCTTC
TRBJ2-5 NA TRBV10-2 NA CASSDRETQYF TGCGCCAGCAGTGATAGAGAGACCCAGTACTTC
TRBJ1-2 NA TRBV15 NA CATSRGTANYGYTF TGTGCCACCAGCAGAGGGACAGCCAACTATGGCTACACCTTC
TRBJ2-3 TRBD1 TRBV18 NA CASSKSGTGTKGTDTQYF TGTGCCAGCTCAAAGTCCGGGACAGGCACGAAAGGCACAGATACGCAGTATTTT
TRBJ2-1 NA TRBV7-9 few CASRPGAGNEQFF TGTGCCAGCCGTCCGGGGGCAGGGAATGAGCAGTTCTTC